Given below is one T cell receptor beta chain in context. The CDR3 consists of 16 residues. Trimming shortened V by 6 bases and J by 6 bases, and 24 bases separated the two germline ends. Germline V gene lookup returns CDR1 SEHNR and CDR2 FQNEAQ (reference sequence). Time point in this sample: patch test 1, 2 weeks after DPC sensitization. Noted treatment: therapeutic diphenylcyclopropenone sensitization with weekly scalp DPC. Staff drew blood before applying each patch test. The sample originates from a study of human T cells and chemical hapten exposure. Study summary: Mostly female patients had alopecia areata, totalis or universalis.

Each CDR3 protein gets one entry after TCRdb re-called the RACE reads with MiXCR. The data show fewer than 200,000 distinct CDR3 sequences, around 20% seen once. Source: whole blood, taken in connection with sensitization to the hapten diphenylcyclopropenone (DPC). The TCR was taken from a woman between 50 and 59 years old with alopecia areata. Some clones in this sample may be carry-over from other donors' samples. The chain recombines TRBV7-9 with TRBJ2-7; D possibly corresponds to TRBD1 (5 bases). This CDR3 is CASRPQGARHSGEQYF. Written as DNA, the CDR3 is TGTGCCAGCAGACCGCAGGGCGCCAGACATTCGGGCGAGCAGTACTTC. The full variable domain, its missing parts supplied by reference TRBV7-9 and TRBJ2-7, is DTGVSQNPRHKITKRGQNVTFRCDPISEHNRLYWYRQTLGQGPEFLTYFQNEAQLEKSRLLSDRFSAERPKGSFSTLEIQRTEQGDSAMYLCASRPQGARHSGEQYFGPGTRLTVT.